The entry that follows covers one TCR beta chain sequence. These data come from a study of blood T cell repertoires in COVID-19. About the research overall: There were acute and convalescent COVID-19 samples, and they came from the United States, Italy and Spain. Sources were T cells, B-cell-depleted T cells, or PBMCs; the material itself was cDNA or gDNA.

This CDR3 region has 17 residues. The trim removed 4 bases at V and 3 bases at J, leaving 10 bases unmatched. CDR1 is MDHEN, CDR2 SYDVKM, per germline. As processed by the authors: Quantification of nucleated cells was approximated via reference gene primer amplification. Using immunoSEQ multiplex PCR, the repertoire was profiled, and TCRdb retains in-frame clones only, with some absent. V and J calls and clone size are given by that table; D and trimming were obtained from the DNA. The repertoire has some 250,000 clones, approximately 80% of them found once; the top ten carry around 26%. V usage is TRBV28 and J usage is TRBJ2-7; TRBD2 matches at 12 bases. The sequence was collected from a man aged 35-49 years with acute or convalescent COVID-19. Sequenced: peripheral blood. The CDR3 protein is CASSSTQTSGGLYEQYF. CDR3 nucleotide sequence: TGTGCCAGCAGTTCCACCCAGACTAGCGGGGGACTCTACGAGCAGTACTTC.